This T cell receptor (beta chain) is drawn from a study of shared clonotypes between healthy human individuals. General study results and limits: Naive subsets generally had larger estimated richness than memory subsets.

The CDR3 loop spans 11 amino acids. Per germline, CDR1 GTSNPN and CDR2 SVGIG (reference sequence). V lost 0 bases and J 8 bases, leaving 5 bases between the germline ends. For this clone: The antigen is undetermined.

The table came from immunoSEQ multiplex PCR; TCRdb's copy has only in-frame clones and leaves some out. Among about a million clones, 60% to 85% were seen once, and the ten largest hold 0.89%. This clonotype was obtained from a man between 18 and 29 years old in good health. Some clones in this sample may be carry-over from other donors' samples. The specimen sequenced was memory CD4+ T cells from PBMCs. Subset in this sample: CD45RA-negative fraction. V is TRBV30 and J is TRBJ2-1; D not certain. The CDR3 DNA reads as TGTGCCTGGAGTGTACAATATGAGCAGTTCTTC. Translated, it gives CAWSVQYEQFF.